The sequence of this T cell receptor beta chain was determined in a study of T cell responses to AZD1222 COVID-19 vaccine. General study findings and limits: Repertoires were obtained only post-peak T cell response. The number of AZD1222 recipients seropositive at baseline was only five or six. Compared with day 0, the breadth and depth of the Spike-specific TCR repertoire rose significantly after two doses of AZD1222. Vaccine-associated CD4 TCRs ranged over spike, dominating at 160-218 and 743-854.

Generated by immunoSEQ multiplex PCR, the TCRdb table keeps only in-frame clones and is missing some. The sample holds about 97,000 clones, 70% to 90% seen once. CDR1 KGHDR and CDR2 SFDVKD come from the germline V gene. V was pared by 4 bases and J by 2 bases, with 13 bases between. There are 15 residues in the CDR3. Details on this clone: Its specificity is unknown.

The chain carries TRBV24-1 and TRBJ1-1; D possibly corresponds to TRBD1 (6 bases). Sample: peripheral blood, taken on day 0 of AZD1222 vaccination. The clonotype comes from an adult in good health. CDR3 loop: CATSDSDRPNTEAFF. CDR3 in DNA: TGTGCCACCAGTGACTCCGACAGGCCAAACACTGAAGCTTTCTTT.